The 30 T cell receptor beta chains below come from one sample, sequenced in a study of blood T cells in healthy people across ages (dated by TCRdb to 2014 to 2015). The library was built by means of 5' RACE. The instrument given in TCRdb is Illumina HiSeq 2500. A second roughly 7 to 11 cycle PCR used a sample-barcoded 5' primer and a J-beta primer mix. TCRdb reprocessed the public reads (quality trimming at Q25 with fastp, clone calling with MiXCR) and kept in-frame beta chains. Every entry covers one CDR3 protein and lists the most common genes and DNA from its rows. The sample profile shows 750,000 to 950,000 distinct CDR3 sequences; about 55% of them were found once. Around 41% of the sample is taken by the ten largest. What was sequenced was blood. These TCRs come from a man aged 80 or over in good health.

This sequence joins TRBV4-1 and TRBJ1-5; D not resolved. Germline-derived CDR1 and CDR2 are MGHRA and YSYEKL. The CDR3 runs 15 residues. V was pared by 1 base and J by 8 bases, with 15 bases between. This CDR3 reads CASSQVSPVMEPQHF. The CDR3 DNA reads TGCGCCAGCAGCCAAGTCAGTCCGGTGATGGAGCCCCAGCATTTT.

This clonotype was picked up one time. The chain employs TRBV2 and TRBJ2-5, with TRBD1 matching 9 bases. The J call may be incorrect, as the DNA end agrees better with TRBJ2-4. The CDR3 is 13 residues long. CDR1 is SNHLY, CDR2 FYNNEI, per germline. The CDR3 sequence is CASSGDRDAIQYF. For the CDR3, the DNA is TGTGCCAGCAGTGGGGACAGGGATGCCATTCAGTACTTC.

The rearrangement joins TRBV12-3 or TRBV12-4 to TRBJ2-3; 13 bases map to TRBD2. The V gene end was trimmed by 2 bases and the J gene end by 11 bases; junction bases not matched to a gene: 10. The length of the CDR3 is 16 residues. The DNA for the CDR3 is TGTGCCAGCAGTTTACCAGCCGGGACTAGCGGGAACCGGCAGTATTTT. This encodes CASSLPAGTSGNRQYF.

The CDR3 loop reads CASSPLAGVTYEQYF. The CDR3 nucleotides are TGTGCCAGCAGCCCACTAGCGGGAGTCACCTACGAGCAGTACTTC. The rearrangement joins TRBV7-2 to TRBJ2-5; 11 bases agree with TRBD2. The DNA end lines up better with TRBJ2-7; the J call may be wrong. CDR3 size: 15 residues. The germline V gene has CDR1 SGHTA and CDR2 FQGNSA.

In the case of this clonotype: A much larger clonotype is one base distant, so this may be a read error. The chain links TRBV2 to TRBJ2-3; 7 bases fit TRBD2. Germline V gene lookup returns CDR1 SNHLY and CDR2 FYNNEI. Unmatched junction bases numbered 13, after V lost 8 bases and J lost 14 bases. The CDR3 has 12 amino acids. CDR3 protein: CASGEGNRDAYF. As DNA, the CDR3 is TGTGCCAGCGGGGAGGGAAACAGAGACGCGTATTTT.

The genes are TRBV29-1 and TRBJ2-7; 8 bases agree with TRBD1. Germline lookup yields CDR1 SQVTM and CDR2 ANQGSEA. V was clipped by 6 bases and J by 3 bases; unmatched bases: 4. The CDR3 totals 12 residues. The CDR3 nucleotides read TGCAGCGTCCTCGGACAGGGCTACGAGCAGTACTTC. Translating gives CSVLGQGYEQYF.

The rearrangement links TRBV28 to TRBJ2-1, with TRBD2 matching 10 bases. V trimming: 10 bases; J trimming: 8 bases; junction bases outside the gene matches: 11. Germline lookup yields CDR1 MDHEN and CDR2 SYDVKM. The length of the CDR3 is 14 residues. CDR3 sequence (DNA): TGTGCCACGAGCAGGCCTAGCGGGAGCGATGAGCAGTTCTTC. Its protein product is CATSRPSGSDEQFF.

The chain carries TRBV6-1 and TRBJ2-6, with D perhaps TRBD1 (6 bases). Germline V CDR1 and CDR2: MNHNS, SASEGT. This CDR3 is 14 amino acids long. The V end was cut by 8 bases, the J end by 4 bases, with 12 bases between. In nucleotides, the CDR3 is TGTGCCAGCGCCCCAGGGGACGGGGCCAACGTCCTGACTTTC. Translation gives CASAPGDGANVLTF.

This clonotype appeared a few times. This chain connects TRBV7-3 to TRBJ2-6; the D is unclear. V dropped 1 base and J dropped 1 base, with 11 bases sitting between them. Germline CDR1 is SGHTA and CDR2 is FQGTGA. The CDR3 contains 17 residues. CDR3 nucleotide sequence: TGTGCCAGCAGCTTAATTGGTGGGATTTCTGGGGCCAACGTCCTGACTTTC. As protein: CASSLIGGISGANVLTF.

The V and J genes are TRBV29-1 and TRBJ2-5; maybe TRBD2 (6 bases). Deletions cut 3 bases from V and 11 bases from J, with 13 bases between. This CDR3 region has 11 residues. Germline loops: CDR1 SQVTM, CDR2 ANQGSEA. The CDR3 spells CSVDHGGNQYF. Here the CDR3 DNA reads TGCAGCGTTGACCACGGGGGTAATCAGTACTTC.

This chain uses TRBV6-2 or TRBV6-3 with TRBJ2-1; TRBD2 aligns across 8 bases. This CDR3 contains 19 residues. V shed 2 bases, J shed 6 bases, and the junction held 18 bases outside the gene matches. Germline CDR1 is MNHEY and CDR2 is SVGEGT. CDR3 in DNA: TGTGCCAGCAGTTACGGAACGTGGAGAGCGGGAGTGGGTTTCAATGAGCAGTTCTTC. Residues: CASSYGTWRAGVGFNEQFF.

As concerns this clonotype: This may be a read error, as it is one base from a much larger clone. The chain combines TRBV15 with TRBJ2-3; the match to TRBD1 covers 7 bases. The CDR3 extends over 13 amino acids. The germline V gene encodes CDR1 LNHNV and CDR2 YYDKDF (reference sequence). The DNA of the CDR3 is TGTGCCACCAGCCCTGGACAGGCAGATAGGCAGTATTTT. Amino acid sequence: CATSPGQADRQYF.

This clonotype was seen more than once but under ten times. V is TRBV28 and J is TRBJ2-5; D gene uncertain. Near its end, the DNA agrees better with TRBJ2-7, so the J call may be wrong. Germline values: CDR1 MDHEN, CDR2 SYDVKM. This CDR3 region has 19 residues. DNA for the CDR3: TGTGCCAGCAGTTTATCTCCCCCCCCTGTTGCTGTTTTAACGTACGAGCAGTACTTC. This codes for CASSLSPPPVAVLTYEQYF.

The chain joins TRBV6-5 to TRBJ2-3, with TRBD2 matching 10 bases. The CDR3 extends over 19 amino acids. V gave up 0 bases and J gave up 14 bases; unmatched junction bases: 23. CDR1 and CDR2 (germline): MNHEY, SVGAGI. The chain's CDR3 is CASSYSRLAGRVWHRYAYF. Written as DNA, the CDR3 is TGTGCCAGCAGTTACTCGAGACTAGCGGGTAGGGTCTGGCACAGATACGCGTATTTT.

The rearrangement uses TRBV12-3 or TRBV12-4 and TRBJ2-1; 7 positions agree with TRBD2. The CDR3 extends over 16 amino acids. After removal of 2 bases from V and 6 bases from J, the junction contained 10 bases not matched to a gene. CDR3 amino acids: CASSLTTSFLGNEQFF. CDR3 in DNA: TGTGCCAGCAGTTTAACGACTAGCTTCCTTGGCAATGAGCAGTTCTTC.

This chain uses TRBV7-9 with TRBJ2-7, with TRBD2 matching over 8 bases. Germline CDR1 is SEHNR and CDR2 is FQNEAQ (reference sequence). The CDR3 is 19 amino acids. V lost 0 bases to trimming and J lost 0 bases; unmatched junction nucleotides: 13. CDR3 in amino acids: CASSLARGLAGGLSYEQYF. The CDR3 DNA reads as TGTGCCAGCAGCTTAGCGCGAGGCCTAGCGGGTGGGCTCTCCTACGAGCAGTACTTC.

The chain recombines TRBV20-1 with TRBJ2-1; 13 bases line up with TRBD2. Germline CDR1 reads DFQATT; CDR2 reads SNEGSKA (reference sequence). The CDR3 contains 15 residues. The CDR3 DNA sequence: TGCAGCGTTAAACTAGCGGGAGGGCCTAGGGATGAGCAGTTCTTC. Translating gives CSVKLAGGPRDEQFF.

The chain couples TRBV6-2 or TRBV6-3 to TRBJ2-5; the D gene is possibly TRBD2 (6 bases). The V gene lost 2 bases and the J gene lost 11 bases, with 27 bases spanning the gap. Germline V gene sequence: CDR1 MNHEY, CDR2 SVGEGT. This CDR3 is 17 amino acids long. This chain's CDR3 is CASSYPLGPRDTGEQYF. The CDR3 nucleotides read TGTGCCAGCAGTTACCCACTGGGGCCTCGAGATACGGGAGAGCAGTACTTC.

CDR3 bases: TGTGCCAGCAGCTTAGTCAGTGCCCCTTCCTACGAGCAGTACTTC. Its protein product is CASSLVSAPSYEQYF. The chain recombines TRBV11-2 with TRBJ2-7; D call uncertain. V was cut by 1 base and J by 1 base, with 11 bases left in between. CDR1 is SGHAT, CDR2 FQNNGV, per germline. The CDR3 has 15 residues.

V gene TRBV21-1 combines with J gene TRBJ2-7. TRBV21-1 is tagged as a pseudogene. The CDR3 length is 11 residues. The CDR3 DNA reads TGTGCCAGCTCAACATCCAACGAGCAGTACTTC. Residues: CASSTSNEQYF.

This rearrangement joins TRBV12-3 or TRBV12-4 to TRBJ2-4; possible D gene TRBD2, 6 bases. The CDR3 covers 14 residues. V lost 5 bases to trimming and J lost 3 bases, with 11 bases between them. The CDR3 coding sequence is TGTGCCAGCAGTCCTAGCGCCAACAAAAACATTCAGTACTTC. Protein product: CASSPSANKNIQYF.

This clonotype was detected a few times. CDR3 residues: CAISADSRGTQYF. CDR3 sequence (DNA): TGTGCCATCAGTGCGGACTCGCGTGGGACCCAGTACTTC. The chain recombines TRBV10-3 with TRBJ2-5; D possibly corresponds to TRBD2 (5 bases). The germline V gene encodes CDR1 ENHRY and CDR2 SYGVKD. The CDR3 loop spans 13 amino acids. Trimming took off 4 bases at V and 7 bases at J, with 13 bases between the two ends.

Here the CDR3 reads CASTPRQIITGELFF. CDR3 in DNA: TGTGCCAGCACCCCGAGACAGATCATCACCGGGGAGCTGTTTTTT. The V call is TRBV6-2 or TRBV6-3, the J call TRBJ2-2; tentatively, D is TRBD1 (5 bases). CDR1 is MNHEY, CDR2 SVGEGT, per germline. The ends were cut back, 7 bases at V and 4 bases at J, with 16 bases in the middle. CDR3 size: 15 residues.

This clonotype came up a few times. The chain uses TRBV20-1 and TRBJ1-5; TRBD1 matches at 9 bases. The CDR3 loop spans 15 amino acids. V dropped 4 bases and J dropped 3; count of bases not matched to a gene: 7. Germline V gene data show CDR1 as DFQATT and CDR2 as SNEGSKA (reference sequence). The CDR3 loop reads CSAIFTGGLNQPQHF. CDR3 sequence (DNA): TGCAGTGCTATCTTCACAGGGGGCCTCAATCAGCCCCAGCATTTT.

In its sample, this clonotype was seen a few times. CDR3 in DNA: TGTGCCAGCAGCTCGGGACCTGAAAAACTGTTTTTT. It specifies CASSSGPEKLFF. The chain is built from TRBV7-9 and TRBJ1-4; possible D gene TRBD1, 5 bases. CDR1 and CDR2 from the germline V gene are SEHNR and FQNEAQ (reference sequence). Trimming shortened V by 4 bases and J by 7 bases, and 7 bases separated the two germline ends. This CDR3 spans 12 amino acids.

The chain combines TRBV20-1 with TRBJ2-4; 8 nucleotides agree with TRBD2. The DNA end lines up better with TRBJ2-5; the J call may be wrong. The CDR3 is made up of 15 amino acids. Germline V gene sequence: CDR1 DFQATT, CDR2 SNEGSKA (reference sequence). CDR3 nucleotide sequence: TGCAGTGCCACGCCGGGACTAGGTATTCAAGAGACCCAGTACTTC. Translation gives CSATPGLGIQETQYF.

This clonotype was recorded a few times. CDR3 coding DNA: TGTGCCAGCAGCAGAACGACAGGGGCTAATGAAAAACTGTTTTTT. It yields the protein CASSRTTGANEKLFF. The chain employs TRBV7-9 and TRBJ1-4; 8 bases fit TRBD1. CDR3 length: 15 residues. The ends lost 5 bases at V and 3 bases at J; junction bases unmatched: 5. Per the germline V gene, CDR1 is SEHNR and CDR2 is FQNEAQ (reference sequence).

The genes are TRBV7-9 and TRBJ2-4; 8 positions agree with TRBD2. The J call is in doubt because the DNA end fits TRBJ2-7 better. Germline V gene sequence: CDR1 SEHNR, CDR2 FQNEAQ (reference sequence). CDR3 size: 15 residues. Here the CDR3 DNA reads TGTGCCAGCAGCCCGTTAGCGGGGACCTCCTACGAGCAGTACTTC. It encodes CASSPLAGTSYEQYF.

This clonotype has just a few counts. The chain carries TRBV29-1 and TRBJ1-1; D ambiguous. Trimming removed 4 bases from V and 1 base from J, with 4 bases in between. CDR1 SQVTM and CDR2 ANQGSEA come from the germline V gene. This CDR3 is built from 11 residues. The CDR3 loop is CSVATNTEAFF. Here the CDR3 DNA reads TGCAGCGTTGCGACGAACACTGAAGCTTTCTTT.

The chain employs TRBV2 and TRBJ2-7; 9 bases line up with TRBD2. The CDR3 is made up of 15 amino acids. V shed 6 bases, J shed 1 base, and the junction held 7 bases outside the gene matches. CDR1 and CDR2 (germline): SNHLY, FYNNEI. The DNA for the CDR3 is TGTGCCAGCAGAGAAAGACTAGCGGCTTCCTACGAGCAGTACTTC. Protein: CASRERLAASYEQYF.